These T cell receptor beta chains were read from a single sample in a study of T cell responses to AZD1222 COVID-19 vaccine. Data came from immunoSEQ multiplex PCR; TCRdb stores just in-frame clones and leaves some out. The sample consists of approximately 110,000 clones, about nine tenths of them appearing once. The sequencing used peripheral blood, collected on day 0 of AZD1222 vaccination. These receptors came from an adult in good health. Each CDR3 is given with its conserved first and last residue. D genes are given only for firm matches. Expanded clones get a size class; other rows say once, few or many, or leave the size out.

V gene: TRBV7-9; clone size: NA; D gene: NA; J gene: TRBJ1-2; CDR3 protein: CASSFGSDVGYTF; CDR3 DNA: TGTGCCAGCAGCTTTGGGTCGGATGTCGGCTACACCTTC
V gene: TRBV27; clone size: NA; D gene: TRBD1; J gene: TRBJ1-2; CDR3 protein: CASSTGTAWGPNYGYTF; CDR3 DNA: TGTGCCAGCAGTACCGGGACAGCCTGGGGGCCCAACTATGGCTACACCTTC
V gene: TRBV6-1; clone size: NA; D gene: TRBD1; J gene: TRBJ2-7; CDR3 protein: CASGMTGVSYEQYF; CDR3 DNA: TGTGCCAGCGGTATGACAGGGGTCTCCTACGAGCAGTACTTC
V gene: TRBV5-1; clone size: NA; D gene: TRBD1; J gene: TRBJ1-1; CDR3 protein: CASSEAPGGAGRAEAFF; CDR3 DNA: TGCGCCAGCAGCGAAGCTCCAGGGGGCGCGGGTCGCGCTGAAGCTTTCTTT
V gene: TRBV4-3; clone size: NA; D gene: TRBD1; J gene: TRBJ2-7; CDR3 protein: CASSLQTGDAHEQYF; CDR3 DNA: TGCGCCAGCAGCCTTCAGACAGGGGACGCCCACGAGCAGTACTTC
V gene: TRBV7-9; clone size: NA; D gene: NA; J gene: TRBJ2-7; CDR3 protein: CASSSDFYEQYF; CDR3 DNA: TGTGCCAGCAGCTCGGACTTCTACGAGCAGTACTTC
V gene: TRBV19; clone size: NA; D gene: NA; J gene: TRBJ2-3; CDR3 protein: CASSIDLAIDTQYF; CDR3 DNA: TGTGCCAGTAGTATAGATCTCGCGATAGATACGCAGTATTTT
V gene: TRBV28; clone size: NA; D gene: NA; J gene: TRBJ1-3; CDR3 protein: CASLSRAVASGNTIYF; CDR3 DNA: TGTGCCAGCCTTTCGAGGGCTGTCGCCTCTGGAAACACCATATATTTT
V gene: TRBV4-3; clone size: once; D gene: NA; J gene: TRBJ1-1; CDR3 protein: CASSQSKLFSDARGTEAFF; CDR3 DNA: TGCGCCAGCAGCCAATCCAAGCTCTTCTCGGATGCCCGAGGCACTGAAGCTTTCTTT
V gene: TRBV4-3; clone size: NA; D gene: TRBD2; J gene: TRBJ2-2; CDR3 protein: CASSQASGGVTGELFF; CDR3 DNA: TGCGCCAGCAGCCAAGCGTCCGGGGGGGTCACCGGGGAGCTGTTTTTT
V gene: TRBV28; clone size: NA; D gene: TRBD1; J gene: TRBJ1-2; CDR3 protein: CASSTTGADGYTF; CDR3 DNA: TGTGCCAGCAGTACGACAGGGGCGGATGGCTACACCTTC
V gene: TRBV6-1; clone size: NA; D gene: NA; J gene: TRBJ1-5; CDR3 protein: CASSEGPANQPQHF; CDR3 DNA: TGTGCCAGCAGTGAAGGCCCAGCAAATCAGCCCCAGCATTTT
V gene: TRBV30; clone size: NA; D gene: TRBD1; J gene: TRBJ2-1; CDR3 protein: CAWSVTGQAQGEQFF; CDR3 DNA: TGTGCCTGGAGTGTAACGGGACAGGCCCAGGGTGAGCAGTTCTTC
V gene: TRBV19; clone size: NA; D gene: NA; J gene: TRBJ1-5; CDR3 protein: CASSIDTLGGAGQPQHF; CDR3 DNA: TGTGCCAGTAGTATAGACACACTGGGAGGGGCAGGTCAGCCCCAGCATTTT
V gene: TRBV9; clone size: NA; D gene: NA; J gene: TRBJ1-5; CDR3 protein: CASSGRGFNQPQHF; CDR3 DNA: TGTGCCAGCAGCGGACGGGGATTCAATCAGCCCCAGCATTTT
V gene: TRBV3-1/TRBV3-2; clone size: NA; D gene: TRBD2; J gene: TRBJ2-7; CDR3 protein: CASHSSGSYEQYF; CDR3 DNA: TGTGCCAGCCACTCTAGCGGGAGCTACGAGCAGTACTTC
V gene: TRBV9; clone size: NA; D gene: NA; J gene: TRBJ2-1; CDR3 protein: CASSVGLASYNEQFF; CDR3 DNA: TGTGCCAGCAGCGTAGGTCTAGCCTCCTACAATGAGCAGTTCTTC
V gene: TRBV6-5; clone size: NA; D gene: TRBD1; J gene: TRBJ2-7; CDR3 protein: CASRFRDRTSEQYF; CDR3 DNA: TGTGCCAGCAGGTTCCGGGACAGGACCTCCGAGCAGTACTTC
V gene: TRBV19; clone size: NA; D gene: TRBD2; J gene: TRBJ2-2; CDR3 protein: CASDGRGLSGTGELFF; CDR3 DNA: TGTGCCAGCGACGGGAGGGGACTGAGCGGTACCGGGGAGCTGTTTTTT
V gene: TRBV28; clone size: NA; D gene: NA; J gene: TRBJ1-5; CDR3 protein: CASSLNRGDQPQHF; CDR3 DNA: TGTGCCAGCAGTTTAAATCGGGGGGATCAGCCCCAGCATTTT
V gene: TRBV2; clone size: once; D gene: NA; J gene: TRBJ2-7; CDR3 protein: CASRDRITSSEQYF; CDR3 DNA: TGTGCCAGCAGGGACAGAATAACTTCCTCCGAGCAGTACTTC
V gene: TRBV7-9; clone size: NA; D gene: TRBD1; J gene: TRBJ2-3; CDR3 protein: CASSFRRGQGQLTDTQYF; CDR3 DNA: TGTGCCAGCAGCTTCCGACGGGGACAGGGGCAACTCACAGATACGCAGTATTTT
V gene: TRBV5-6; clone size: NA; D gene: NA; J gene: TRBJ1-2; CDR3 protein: CASSLALSVYGYTF; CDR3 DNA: TGTGCCAGCAGCTTGGCCTTGTCAGTCTATGGCTACACCTTC
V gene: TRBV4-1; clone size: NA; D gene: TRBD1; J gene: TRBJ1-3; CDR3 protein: CASSQRTGGGNTIYF; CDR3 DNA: TGCGCCAGCAGCCAGAGGACAGGGGGCGGAAACACCATATATTTT
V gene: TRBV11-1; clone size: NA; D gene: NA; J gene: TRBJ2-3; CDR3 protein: CASSFWGPDTQYF; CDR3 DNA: TGTGCCAGCAGCTTCTGGGGCCCAGATACGCAGTATTTT
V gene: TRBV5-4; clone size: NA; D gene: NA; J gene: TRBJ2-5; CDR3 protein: CASSLIGMGETQYF; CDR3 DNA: TGTGCCAGCAGCTTGATAGGGATGGGTGAGACCCAGTACTTC
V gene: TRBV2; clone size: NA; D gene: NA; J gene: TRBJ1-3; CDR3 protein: CASSDGTSSTGNTIYF; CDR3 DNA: TGTGCCAGCAGTGATGGGACGAGCTCGACTGGAAACACCATATATTTT
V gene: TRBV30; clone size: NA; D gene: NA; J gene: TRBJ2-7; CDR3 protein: CAWSPATYEQYF; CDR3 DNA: TGTGCCTGGAGTCCGGCCACCTACGAGCAGTACTTC
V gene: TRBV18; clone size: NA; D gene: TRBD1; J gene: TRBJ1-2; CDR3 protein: CASYAGTGEDYGYTF; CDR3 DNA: TGTGCCAGCTACGCCGGGACAGGGGAGGACTATGGCTACACCTTC